The 31 T cell receptor beta chains below come from one sample, sequenced in a study of T cell responses to AZD1222 COVID-19 vaccine (dated by TCRdb to about 2021). The library was made by the immunoSEQ multiplex PCR assay. This immuneACCESS table, as held by TCRdb, lists in-frame sequences with V and J called but not all clones. Of the missing ones, under half trace to an unresolved V gene in checked studies; the others have no known cause. Recorded for this sample are approximately 140,000 clones; about 90% of them occurred a single time. The top ten constitute 9.3% of the sample. Read against the paper, the sample's time point label means: about 28 days (+/-7) after the second vaccine dose. Sequences were derived from peripheral blood, sampled 28 days after the second AZD1222 dose. These TCRs come from an adult who received the AZD1222 COVID-19 vaccine.

The V gene is TRBV4-2, the J gene TRBJ2-6; D unclear. This CDR3 is 16 amino acids long. V was trimmed by 5 bases and J by 0 bases, leaving 11 bases between them. Germline V gene sequence: CDR1 LGHNA, CDR2 YNFKEQ. This CDR3 reads CASSAGSSSGANVLTF. The CDR3 bases are TGTGCCAGCAGCGCCGGGTCTTCCTCTGGGGCCAACGTCCTGACTTTC.

The rearrangement uses TRBV7-8 and TRBJ2-5; TRBD2 is a possible D gene (5 bases). The CDR3 sequence is 14 residues long. V was trimmed by 5 bases and J by 0 bases, leaving 10 bases between them. Germline V gene lookup returns CDR1 SGHVS and CDR2 FQNEAQ. The CDR3 here is CASSEDLDQETQYF. In nucleotides, the CDR3 is TGTGCCAGCAGCGAGGACTTGGACCAAGAGACCCAGTACTTC.

Remarks on this clone: One end of the junction does not line up with germline, which may come from a read error. The rearrangement uses TRBV7-9 and TRBJ2-5; the D call may be TRBD1 or TRBD2 (5 bases each). This CDR3 is 15 amino acids long. CDR1 SEHNR and CDR2 FQNEAQ come from the germline V gene (reference sequence). DNA for the CDR3: TGTGCCAGCAGCAAGGGGACCAGCGGTCAAGGGACCCAGTACTTC. Its protein is CASSKGTSGQGTQYF.

The V and J genes are TRBV2 and TRBJ2-5; D is unresolved. Trimming cost V 8 bases and J 5 bases, with 12 bases left between them. The germline V gene has CDR1 SNHLY and CDR2 FYNNEI. The CDR3 has 12 residues. The CDR3 DNA follows: TGTGCCAGCTTGACACAGCAGGAGACCCAGTACTTC. Amino acid sequence: CASLTQQETQYF. Together with reference TRBV2 and TRBJ2-5, the CDR3 gives the full variable domain: EPEVTQTPSHQVTQMGQEVILRCVPISNHLYFYWYRQILGQKVEFLVSFYNNEISEKSEIFDDQFSVERPDGSNFTLKIRSTKLEDSAMYFCASLTQQETQYFGPGTRLLVL.

The CDR3 DNA sequence: TGTGCCAGCAGCCCCGGGACAGGGGGAGGTGGCTACACCTTC. Its protein product is CASSPGTGGGGYTF. The gene calls are TRBV7-3 and TRBJ1-2; 11 positions match TRBD1. With V trimmed by 5 bases and J by 7 bases, 6 bases remained unmatched. The CDR3 loop spans 14 amino acids. From germline, CDR1 is SGHTA and CDR2 FQGTGA.

This sequence joins TRBV7-2 and TRBJ1-4; possibly TRBD1 for D (5 bases). This CDR3 is built from 17 residues. Germline lookup yields CDR1 SGHTA and CDR2 FQGNSA. V was cut by 1 base and J by 4 bases, with 16 bases left in between. The CDR3 region is CASSLGRVGVFNEKLFF. CDR3 bases: TGTGCCAGCAGCTTAGGGAGGGTGGGGGTCTTTAATGAAAAACTGTTTTTT.

The chain is built from TRBV12-3 or TRBV12-4 and TRBJ1-1; D uncertain. The CDR3 is 12 residues long. Between the trimmed V and J ends, which lost 7 bases and 3 bases, there was a span of 9 bases. The chain's CDR3 is CASTFPDTEAFF. CDR3 coding DNA: TGTGCCAGCACCTTTCCGGACACTGAAGCTTTCTTT.

This clone was seen just once. The chain has TRBV9 and TRBJ2-3, with 7 bases fitting TRBD2. The CDR3 consists of 14 residues. CDR1 is SGDLS and CDR2 is YYNGEE in the germline V gene. The trim removed 0 bases at V and 7 bases at J, leaving 5 bases unmatched. The CDR3 protein is CASSVEPGRHTQYF. As DNA, the CDR3 is TGTGCCAGCAGCGTAGAGCCCGGGAGGCATACGCAGTATTTT.

V usage is TRBV6-5 and J usage is TRBJ1-1; weak D call: TRBD1 (5 bases). Germline values: CDR1 MNHEY, CDR2 SVGAGI. The CDR3 contains 16 residues. With 0 bases removed from V and 4 bases from J, the gap between germline ends came to 15 bases. The DNA for the CDR3 is TGTGCCAGCAGTTACTCCGCCGGGGCGGGTCGCACTGAAGCTTTCTTT. The encoded protein is CASSYSAGAGRTEAFF.

The chain is built from TRBV3-1 (or the pseudogene TRBV3-2) and TRBJ1-6; TRBD1 aligns across 8 bases. The CDR3 is 14 residues long. CDR1 LGHDT and CDR2 YNNKEL come from the germline V gene (reference sequence). After removal of 5 bases from V and 9 bases from J, the junction contained 6 bases not matched to a gene. In DNA form, the CDR3 reads TGTGCCAGCAGCGCGGGACAGGAGTTTTCACCCCTCCACTTT. This encodes CASSAGQEFSPLHF.

V gene TRBV7-9 combines with J gene TRBJ2-1; D is possibly TRBD1 (6 bases). The CDR3 has 13 residues. CDR1 is SEHNR, CDR2 FQNEAQ, per germline (reference sequence). V was pared by 9 bases and J by 8 bases, with 17 bases between. Here the CDR3 reads CASFFRDTDEQFF. As DNA, the CDR3 is TGTGCCAGTTTTTTCCGGGACACTGATGAGCAGTTCTTC.

The V and J genes are TRBV4-3 and TRBJ1-3, with 7 bases aligning to TRBD1. Germline CDR1 and CDR2: LGHNA and YSLEER. V gave up 4 bases and J gave up 3 bases; unmatched junction bases: 9. CDR3 length: 16 residues. The CDR3 coding sequence is TGCGCCAGCAGCCCGCGACAGGGACCCTTTGGAAACACCATATATTTT. Amino acids: CASSPRQGPFGNTIYF.

This chain uses TRBV12-3 or TRBV12-4 with TRBJ1-2, with D maybe TRBD1 (6 bases). The V end was cut by 6 bases, the J end by 4 bases, with 12 bases between. The CDR3 is 13 amino acids. CDR3 bases: TGTGCCAGCAGCGACGGACAGTTCTATGGCTACACCTTC. As protein: CASSDGQFYGYTF.

The chain carries TRBV30 and TRBJ1-1; D call uncertain. The CDR3 has 13 residues. CDR1 is GTSNPN, CDR2 SVGIG, per germline (reference sequence). The V end was cut by 0 bases, the J end by 4 bases, with 9 bases between. The CDR3 here is CAWSVGSSTEAFF. CDR3 DNA sequence: TGTGCCTGGAGTGTCGGGTCCTCCACTGAAGCTTTCTTT.

J is TRBJ1-1 and V is TRBV19, with 8 bases fitting TRBD1. Trimming at V came to 3 bases and at J to 7 bases, leaving 4 bases not matched to a gene. The CDR3 sequence is 13 residues long. CDR1 and CDR2 from the germline V gene are LNHDA and SQIVND (reference sequence). Here the CDR3 DNA reads TGTGCCAGTAGTATGACAGGGGTTGGTGAAGCTTTCTTT. It codes for CASSMTGVGEAFF.

The J gene is TRBJ2-7, the V gene TRBV13, with unresolved D. The CDR3 covers 14 residues. The V and J ends lost 1 base and 2 bases respectively, with 9 bases between them. Germline V CDR1 and CDR2: PRHDT, FYEKMQ (reference sequence). The CDR3 sequence is CASSLAAGTYEQYF. CDR3 nucleotide sequence: TGTGCCAGCAGCTTAGCCGCCGGAACCTACGAGCAGTACTTC.

J is TRBJ1-1 and V is TRBV5-1; D gene uncertain. The CDR3 spans 14 residues. Deletions cut 4 bases from V and 0 bases from J, with 10 bases between. CDR1 is SGHRS, CDR2 YFSETQ, per germline. For the CDR3, the DNA is TGCGCCAGCAGCAGCGGTAGCATGAACACTGAAGCTTTCTTT. Translated, it gives CASSSGSMNTEAFF.

This clone showed up just a few times. The chain links TRBV5-8 to TRBJ1-1; possible D gene TRBD1, 5 bases. Germline-derived CDR1 and CDR2 are SGHTS and YDEGEE. Trimming pared 0 bases from V and 5 bases from J, leaving 11 bases between. CDR3 length: 14 residues. This CDR3 reads CASSLVQGGTEAFF. CDR3 coding DNA: TGTGCCAGCAGCTTGGTCCAGGGCGGGACTGAAGCTTTCTTT.

The chain combines TRBV28 with TRBJ2-7; TRBD2 agrees at 8 bases. There are 14 residues in the CDR3. Trimming removed 4 bases from V and 5 bases from J; junction bases left unmatched: 7. Germline V CDR1 and CDR2: MDHEN, SYDVKM. The CDR3 is CASSSGGYFDEQYV. In DNA form, the CDR3 reads TGTGCCAGCAGTTCGGGGGGGTACTTCGACGAGCAGTACGTC.

On this clone: The same CDR3 can be traced to other DNA sequences in this sample. This chain connects TRBV7-9 to TRBJ2-1; D not resolved. This CDR3 is built from 12 residues. Trimming shortened V by 1 base and J by 3 bases, and 1 base separated the two germline ends. Germline CDR1 SEHNR, CDR2 FQNEAQ (reference sequence). The CDR3 DNA reads as TGTGCCAGCAGCTTAGGCTACAATGAGCAGTTCTTC. It yields the protein CASSLGYNEQFF.

The chain has TRBV18 and TRBJ1-1, with 7 bases lining up with TRBD1. Germline CDR1 is KGHSH and CDR2 is LQKENI. CDR3 length equals 15 residues. Trimming removed 2 bases from V and 9 bases from J; junction bases left unmatched: 12. The CDR3 loop reads CASSPGHLDRRQAFF. CDR3 nucleotides: TGTGCCAGCTCACCAGGGCATTTGGACAGGCGGCAAGCTTTCTTT.

The chain joins TRBV6-5 to TRBJ1-4, with 8 positions matching TRBD1. From germline, CDR1 is MNHEY and CDR2 SVGAGI. This CDR3 has 14 residues. Trimming cost V 7 bases and J 6 bases; bases outside gene matches: 7. In DNA, the CDR3 is TGTGCCAGCACCGCAGGGGGCGCGGATGAAAAACTGTTTTTT. Residues: CASTAGGADEKLFF.

V and J are TRBV7-9 and TRBJ2-7, with 8 bases matching TRBD1. J lost 7 bases, V lost 0 bases, and 5 bases had no gene match. The CDR3 runs to 14 residues. CDR1 SEHNR and CDR2 FQNEAQ come from the germline V gene (reference sequence). The CDR3 sequence: CASSLANNRGEQYV. The CDR3 coding sequence is TGTGCCAGCAGCTTAGCGAATAACAGGGGGGAGCAGTACGTC.

The V and J genes are TRBV7-9 and TRBJ2-7; D unresolved. Germline V gives CDR1 SEHNR, CDR2 FQNEAQ (reference sequence). CDR3 length: 14 amino acids. Deletions cut 5 bases from V and 5 bases from J, with 16 bases between. CDR3 sequence reads: CASSPRTSDDEQYF. The CDR3 DNA sequence: TGTGCCAGCAGCCCCCGGACCTCAGATGACGAGCAGTACTTC.

V gene TRBV3-1 (or the pseudogene TRBV3-2) combines with J gene TRBJ2-1, with unresolved D. There are 14 residues in the CDR3. Germline loops: CDR1 LGHDT, CDR2 YNNKEL (reference sequence). The ends were cut back, 1 base at V and 5 bases at J, with 9 bases in the middle. The CDR3 nucleotides are TGTGCCAGCAGCCAAGGAGGTAAAGACAATGAGCAGTTCTTC. Amino acid sequence: CASSQGGKDNEQFF.

The chain links TRBV6-6 to TRBJ2-7, with a possible D match to TRBD1 (6 bases). The CDR3 is made up of 16 amino acids. Trimming took off 0 bases at V and 5 bases at J, with 17 bases between the two ends. Per the germline V gene, CDR1 is MNHNY and CDR2 is SVGAGI (reference sequence). The CDR3 nucleotides read TGTGCCAGCAGTTACTCGAAGGGGACGACAGGTAACGAGCAGTACGTC. Translation: CASSYSKGTTGNEQYV.

This rearrangement joins TRBV28 to TRBJ2-1; D possibly uses TRBD1 or TRBD2 (6 bases each). Trimming left V 9 bases short and J 7 bases short, with 28 bases between. Germline V CDR1 and CDR2: MDHEN, SYDVKM. The CDR3 consists of 17 residues. The CDR3 coding sequence is TGTGCCAGTAAGGGGGGAACCCCGGGGTGGTCTACGAATGAGCAGTTCTTC. As protein: CASKGGTPGWSTNEQFF.

The gene calls are TRBV5-6 and TRBJ1-6; possibly TRBD1 for D (5 bases). The CDR3 has 18 residues. Germline V lookup: CDR1 SGHDT, CDR2 YYEEEE. Trimming removed 1 base from V and 6 bases from J, with 20 bases in between. CDR3 region: CASSLNRDESPFNSPLHF. CDR3 coding DNA: TGTGCCAGCAGCTTGAACCGGGACGAGTCTCCCTTTAATTCACCCCTCCACTTT.

The chain employs TRBV6-6 and TRBJ1-4; no definite D call. This CDR3 region has 12 residues. The V gene lost 1 base and the J gene lost 13 bases, with 10 bases spanning the gap. Per the germline V gene, CDR1 is MNHNY and CDR2 is SVGAGI (reference sequence). CDR3 nucleotides: TGTGCCAGCAGTTACTACGCAAGAGGACTGTTTTTT. This codes for CASSYYARGLFF.

The chain combines TRBV28 with TRBJ1-2, with D unclear. Trimming stripped 3 bases from V and 7 bases from J, with 12 bases between. The CDR3 contains 13 residues. Germline V lookup: CDR1 MDHEN, CDR2 SYDVKM. CDR3 coding DNA: TGTGCCAGCAGTTTCCCCGTGGTGGGTGGCTACACCTTC. It codes for CASSFPVVGGYTF.

The genes are TRBV5-1 and TRBJ1-5, with D unclear. The CDR3 loop spans 13 amino acids. Trimming shortened V by 7 bases and J by 5 bases, and 13 bases separated the two germline ends. Germline V lookup: CDR1 SGHRS, CDR2 YFSETQ. CDR3 nucleotide sequence: TGCGCCAGCCGGATTTCGCCCGATCAGCCCCAGCATTTT. This encodes CASRISPDQPQHF. Filled out from reference TRBV5-1 and TRBJ1-5, the complete variable domain reads KAGVTQTPRYLIKTRGQQVTLSCSPISGHRSVSWYQQTPGQGLQFLFEYFSETQRNKGNFPGRFSGRQFSNSRSEMNVSTLELGDSALYLCASRISPDQPQHFGDGTRLSIL.